Listed below are T cell receptor beta chains from one sample, sequenced in a study of blood T cell repertoires in COVID-19. Produced via immunoSEQ multiplex PCR; TCRdb's table is partial and in-frame only. This sample yields 70,000 or so clones, of which approximately 86% are seen a single time; 16% belongs to the top ten. The sequencing sample was made of peripheral blood. The source is a man aged 40-49 years with COVID-19, enrolled during active disease. Each CDR3 is given with its conserved first and last residue. The D gene is left open where the match is weak. Clone size is shown for a subset of rows, as once, few, many or a class of expanded clone.

j_call v_call clone_size d_call cdr3_length cdr3_nt cdr3_aa
TRBJ1-4 TRBV12-3/TRBV12-4 . . 11 TGTGCCAGCAGTTTGGGCGAGAAACTGTTTTTT CASSLGEKLFF
TRBJ2-7 TRBV24-1 . . 14 TGTGCCACCAGTGATGCTGACTCGAACTACGAGCAGTACTTC CATSDADSNYEQYF
TRBJ2-7 TRBV5-1 once . 13 TGCGCCAGCAGCTTGGTTTCCGGGTACGAGCAGTACTTC CASSLVSGYEQYF
TRBJ1-4 TRBV10-2 once . 16 TGCGCCAGCAGTCATTCTTGGTCAGCGCCCAATGAAAAACTGTTTTTT CASSHSWSAPNEKLFF
TRBJ2-1 TRBV18 . TRBD1 15 TGTGCCAGCTCACGGGGACAGGGTATTTTCAATGAGCAGTTCTTC CASSRGQGIFNEQFF
TRBJ2-7 TRBV7-2 . . 13 TGTGCCAGCAGCCCCGCGAGGGTCTACGAGCAGTACTTC CASSPARVYEQYF
TRBJ1-6 TRBV12-3/TRBV12-4 few . 12 TGTGCCAGTGCTGGAGATAATTCACCCCTCCACTTT CASAGDNSPLHF
TRBJ2-3 TRBV5-5 . TRBD1 16 TGTGCCAGCAGCTTGGGGACAGGGGTTGGGGCAGATACGCAGTATTTT CASSLGTGVGADTQYF
TRBJ1-5 TRBV11-2 . . 15 TGTGCCAGCAGCTTAGAGTCATCGGGAAATCAGCCCCAGCATTTT CASSLESSGNQPQHF
TRBJ2-7 TRBV11-2 . TRBD1 16 TGTGCCAGCAGCTTCATGGGACAGACCCAACGCGACGAGCAGTACTTC CASSFMGQTQRDEQYF
TRBJ2-2 TRBV5-1 . TRBD2 19 TGCGCCAGCAGCAAGAGGACTAGCGGGGGGAACGAACGCACCGGGGAGCTGTTTTTT CASSKRTSGGNERTGELFF
TRBJ2-1 TRBV3-1/TRBV3-2 . . 11 TGTGCCAGCAGCCAATCAGGGCCCCCAATCTTC CASSQSGPPIF
TRBJ1-1 TRBV19 few TRBD1 14 TGTGCCAGTAGTAACTCAGGGGGGAACTCTGAAGCTTTCTTT CASSNSGGNSEAFF
TRBJ2-2 TRBV5-4 . . 12 TGTGCCAGCCGGGTCGGTGCCGGGGAGCTGTTTTTT CASRVGAGELFF
TRBJ2-7 TRBV2 . . 13 TGTGCCAGCAGACACGACAGGAGCTACGAGCAGTACTTC CASRHDRSYEQYF
TRBJ1-2 TRBV15 . TRBD1 13 TGTGCCACCAGCGAGACAGGGGACTATGGCTACACCTTC CATSETGDYGYTF
TRBJ1-4 TRBV25-1 . . 15 TGTGCCAGCAGTGAATACAGGGGAAGAGATGAAAAACTGTTTTTT CASSEYRGRDEKLFF
TRBJ1-2 TRBV12-3/TRBV12-4 . TRBD1 13 TGTGCCAGCAGCGCTGGGACAGGCTATGGCTACACCTTC CASSAGTGYGYTF
TRBJ2-1 TRBV24-1 few . 16 TGTGCCACCAGTGACCTGGGCCGATTAGAGAACAATGAGCAGTTCTTC CATSDLGRLENNEQFF
TRBJ1-6 TRBV5-4 . . 16 TGTGCCAGCAGCAAAGACCGGGACTCCTATAATTCACCCCTCCACTTT CASSKDRDSYNSPLHF
TRBJ2-1 TRBV6-4 . TRBD2 14 TGTGCCAGCAGCCCTAGCGGGGGGGAAGGTGAGCAGTTCTTC CASSPSGGEGEQFF
TRBJ1-2 TRBV30 . TRBD1 13 TGTGCCTGGAGGGACAGGGGGCTCTATGGCTACACCTTC CAWRDRGLYGYTF
TRBJ1-5 TRBV5-6 . . 14 TGTGCCAGCAGCTTGCGGAGTGGCAATCAGCCCCAGCATTTT CASSLRSGNQPQHF
TRBJ2-3 TRBV5-1 . TRBD2 18 TGCGCCAGCAGCATCCCCGGGACTAGCGGGGGGACGGGGGATACGCAGTATTTT CASSIPGTSGGTGDTQYF
TRBJ1-5 TRBV12-1 . . 14 TGTGCCAGCAGCCTAACAGGCCCATATCAGCCCCAGCATTTT CASSLTGPYQPQHF
TRBJ1-2 TRBV19 . TRBD1 13 TGTGCCAGTGGGGACAGGGGGCTTGGTGGCTACACCTTC CASGDRGLGGYTF
TRBJ1-4 TRBV6-5 . . 14 TGTGCCAGCAGTCCGGACAGTACCTATGAAAAACTGTTTTTT CASSPDSTYEKLFF
TRBJ1-2 TRBV5-4 . . 12 TGTGCCAGCAGCTTTTCAGGGCTAGGCTACACCTTC CASSFSGLGYTF
TRBJ1-2 TRBV6-1 once . 15 TGTGCCAGCAGTGAAAGAGGCAGGGTGGCAAGTGGCTACACCTTC CASSERGRVASGYTF
TRBJ2-4 TRBV5-1 . . 13 TGCGCCAGCAGCATCGGACATGACAACATTCAGTACTTC CASSIGHDNIQYF
TRBJ1-5 TRBV4-1 . TRBD1 15 TGCGCCAGCAGCTACCGGGACAGGGGCGATCAGCCCCAGCATTTT CASSYRDRGDQPQHF
TRBJ2-1 TRBV7-2 . TRBD2 16 TGTGCCAGCAGCTTAGCCTTAGCGGGGGGACAAAATGAGCAGTTCTTC CASSLALAGGQNEQFF
TRBJ2-7 TRBV5-1 . . 14 TGCGCCAGCAGCTCGACTAACGGGGCGGGGGAGCAGTACTTC CASSSTNGAGEQYF
TRBJ1-2 TRBV4-1 . . 15 TGCGCCAGCAGCCAAGAGGTCAGGGGCGCAGGGGGCTACACCTTC CASSQEVRGAGGYTF
TRBJ1-1 TRBV4-1 once . 16 TGCGCCAGCAGCCAAAGTCGGGGGGGTTGGAACACTGAAGCTTTCTTT CASSQSRGGWNTEAFF
TRBJ2-5 TRBV9 . . 15 TGTGCCAGCAGCTCAAGAGAGGGCTACCAAGAGACCCAGTACTTC CASSSREGYQETQYF
TRBJ1-2 TRBV10-3 . . 13 TGTGCCATCACCCAGACCCGGGATAGGGGCTACACCTTC CAITQTRDRGYTF
TRBJ1-4 TRBV28 . . 13 TGTGCCAGCAGTTGGACAGTAAATGAAAAACTGTTTTTT CASSWTVNEKLFF
TRBJ1-4 TRBV5-6 few TRBD1 15 TGTGCCAGCAGCAGGGCTGGGGACAGGTCCGAAAAACTGTTTTTT CASSRAGDRSEKLFF
TRBJ1-3 TRBV5-1 . TRBD1 14 TGCGCCAGCAGCTTGGCAGGGGGCTTAGACACCATATATTTT CASSLAGGLDTIYF
TRBJ1-1 TRBV6-5 . . 13 TGTGCCAGCAGTACGAGACAGAACACTGAAGCTTTCTTT CASSTRQNTEAFF
TRBJ1-2 TRBV6-5 . . 15 TGTGCCAGCAGGCCTACAGGGATTGCTAACTATGGCTACACCTTC CASRPTGIANYGYTF
TRBJ2-7 TRBV2 few . 12 TGTGCCAGCGTTACGTTCTACTACGAGCAGTACTTC CASVTFYYEQYF